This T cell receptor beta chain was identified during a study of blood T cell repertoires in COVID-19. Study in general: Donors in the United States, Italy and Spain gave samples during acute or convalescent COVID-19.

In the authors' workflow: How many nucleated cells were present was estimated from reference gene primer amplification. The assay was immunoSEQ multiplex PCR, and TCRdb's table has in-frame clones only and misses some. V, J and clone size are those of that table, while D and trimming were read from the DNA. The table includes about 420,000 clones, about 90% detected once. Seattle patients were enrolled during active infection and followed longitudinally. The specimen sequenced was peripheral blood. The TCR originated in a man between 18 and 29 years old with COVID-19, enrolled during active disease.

CDR3 protein: CASSQVGRGTRSSTNEKLFF. The CDR3 DNA reads TGTGCCAGCAGCCAAGTGGGGCGGGGCACCCGGTCGTCGACTAATGAAAAACTGTTTTTT. The chain couples TRBV14 to TRBJ1-4; TRBD1 might be the D (5 bases). Looked up from germline, CDR1 is SGHDN and CDR2 is FVKESK. The CDR3 has 20 residues. The V end was cut by 1 base, the J end by 2 bases, with 23 bases between.